This T cell receptor (beta chain) was sequenced in a study of OX40 agonist ivuxolimab in advanced cancers. Across the whole study: Roughly two fifths of patients had received prior checkpoint inhibitor therapy. The study, taken as a whole, reports: Some patients without response likewise showed low normalized clonal expansion.

Trimming shortened V by 0 bases and J by 9 bases, and 20 bases separated the two germline ends. Germline lookup yields CDR1 MNHNS and CDR2 SASEGT. CDR3 length equals 16 residues. With respect to this clone: Its matching antigen is unknown.

Profiling relied on immunoSEQ multiplex PCR, and the TCRdb table lists in-frame clones only, not all of them. The table lists tens of thousands of clones, 80% to 85% of them singletons. The material was CD4+ or CD8+ T cells sorted from blood, obtained in a trial of the OX40 agonist ivuxolimab. This receptor was identified in an adult with an advanced solid tumor such as melanoma, head and neck, liver or kidney cancer. The rearrangement joins TRBV6-1 to TRBJ1-2; unclear D gene. The CDR3 DNA follows: TGTGCCAGCAGTGAAGCGTCCTCGGACCCAACCTCCCGCTACACCTTC. This codes for CASSEASSDPTSRYTF.